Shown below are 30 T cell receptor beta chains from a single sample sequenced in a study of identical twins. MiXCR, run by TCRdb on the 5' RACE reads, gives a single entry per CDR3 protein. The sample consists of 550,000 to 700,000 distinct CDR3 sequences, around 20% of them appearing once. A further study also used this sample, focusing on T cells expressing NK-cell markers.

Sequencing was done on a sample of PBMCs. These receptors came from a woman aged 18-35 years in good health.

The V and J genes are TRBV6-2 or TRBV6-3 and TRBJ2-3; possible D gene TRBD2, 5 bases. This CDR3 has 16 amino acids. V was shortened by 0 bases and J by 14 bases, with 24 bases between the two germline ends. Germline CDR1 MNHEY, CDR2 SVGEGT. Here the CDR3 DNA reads TGTGCCAGCAGTTACTCCCCCACTAGAGCCAGTTACTTAAGGTATTTT. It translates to CASSYSPTRASYLRYF.

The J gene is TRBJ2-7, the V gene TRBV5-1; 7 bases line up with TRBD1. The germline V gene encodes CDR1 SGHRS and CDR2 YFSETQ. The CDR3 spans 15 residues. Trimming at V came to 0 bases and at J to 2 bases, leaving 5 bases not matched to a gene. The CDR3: CASSLGPQGAYEQYF. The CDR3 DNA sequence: TGCGCCAGCAGCTTGGGCCCCCAGGGGGCCTACGAGCAGTACTTC.

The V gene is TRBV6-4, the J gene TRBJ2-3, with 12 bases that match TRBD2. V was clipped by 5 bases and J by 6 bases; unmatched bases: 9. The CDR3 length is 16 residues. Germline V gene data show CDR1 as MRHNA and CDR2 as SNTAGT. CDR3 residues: CASSPSGTSGSDTQYF. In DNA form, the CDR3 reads TGTGCCAGCAGTCCGAGCGGGACTAGCGGGTCGGATACGCAGTATTTT.

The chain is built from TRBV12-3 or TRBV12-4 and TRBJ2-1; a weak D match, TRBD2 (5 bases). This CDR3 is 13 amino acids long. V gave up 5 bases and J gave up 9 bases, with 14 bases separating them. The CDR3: CASSPALGVEQFF. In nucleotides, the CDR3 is TGTGCCAGCAGTCCTGCGCTCGGGGTTGAGCAGTTCTTC.

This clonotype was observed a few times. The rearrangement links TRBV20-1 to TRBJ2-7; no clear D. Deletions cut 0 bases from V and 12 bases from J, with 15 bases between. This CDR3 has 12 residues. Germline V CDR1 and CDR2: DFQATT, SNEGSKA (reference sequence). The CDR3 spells CSARDITARRYF. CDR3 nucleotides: TGCAGTGCTAGAGATATAACCGCCCGGCGGTACTTC.

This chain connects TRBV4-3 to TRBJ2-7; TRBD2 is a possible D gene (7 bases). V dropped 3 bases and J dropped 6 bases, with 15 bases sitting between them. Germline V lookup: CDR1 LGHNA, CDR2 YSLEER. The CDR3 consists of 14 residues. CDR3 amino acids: CASSHSGTRSEQYF. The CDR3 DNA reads TGCGCCAGCAGCCACAGCGGGACAAGGAGCGAGCAGTACTTC.

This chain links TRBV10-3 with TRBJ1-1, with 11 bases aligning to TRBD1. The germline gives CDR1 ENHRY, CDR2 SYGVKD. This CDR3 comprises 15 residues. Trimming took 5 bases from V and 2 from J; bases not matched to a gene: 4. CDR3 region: CAISLGTGGNTEAFF. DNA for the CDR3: TGTGCCATCAGTTTAGGGACAGGGGGAAACACTGAAGCTTTCTTT.

In DNA form, the CDR3 reads TGCAGTGCTAGTCCGGGGCAGCCGTGGACGCAGTATTTT. It yields the protein CSASPGQPWTQYF. The chain employs TRBV20-1 and TRBJ2-3; the D call may be TRBD1 or TRBD2 (5 bases each). The germline V gene has CDR1 DFQATT and CDR2 SNEGSKA (reference sequence). The CDR3 length is 13 residues. The V end lost 3 bases, the J end lost 9 bases, and 16 bases lay between the germline ends.

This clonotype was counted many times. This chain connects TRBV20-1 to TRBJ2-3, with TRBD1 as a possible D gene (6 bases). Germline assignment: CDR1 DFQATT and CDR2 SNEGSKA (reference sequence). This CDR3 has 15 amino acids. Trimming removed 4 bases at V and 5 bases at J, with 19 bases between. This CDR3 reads CSAISGHQRQDTQYF. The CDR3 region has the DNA TGCAGTGCTATCTCGGGACACCAGCGGCAAGATACGCAGTATTTT.

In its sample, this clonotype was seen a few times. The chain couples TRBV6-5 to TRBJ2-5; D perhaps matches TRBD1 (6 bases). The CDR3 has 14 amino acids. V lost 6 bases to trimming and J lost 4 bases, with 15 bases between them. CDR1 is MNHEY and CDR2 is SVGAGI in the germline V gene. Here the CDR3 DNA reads TGTGCCAGCAGCCTGATACAGGGTGGAGAGACCCAGTACTTC. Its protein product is CASSLIQGGETQYF.

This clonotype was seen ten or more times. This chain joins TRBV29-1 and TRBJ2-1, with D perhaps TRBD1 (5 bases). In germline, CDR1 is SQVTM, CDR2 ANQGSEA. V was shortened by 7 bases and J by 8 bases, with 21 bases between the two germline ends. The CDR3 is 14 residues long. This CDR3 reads CSGGQGPLRDEQFF. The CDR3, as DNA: TGCAGCGGGGGTCAGGGTCCACTACGGGATGAGCAGTTCTTC.

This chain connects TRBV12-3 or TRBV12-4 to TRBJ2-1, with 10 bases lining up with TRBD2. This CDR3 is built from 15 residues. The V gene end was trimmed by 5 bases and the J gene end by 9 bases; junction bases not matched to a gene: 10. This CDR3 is CASSPVAGGNGEQFF. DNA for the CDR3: TGTGCCAGCAGTCCAGTAGCGGGGGGAAACGGTGAGCAGTTCTTC.

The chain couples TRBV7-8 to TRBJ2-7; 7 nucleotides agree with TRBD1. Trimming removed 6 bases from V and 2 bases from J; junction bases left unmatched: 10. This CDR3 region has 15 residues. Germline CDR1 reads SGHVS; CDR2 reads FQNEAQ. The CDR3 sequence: CASRPTPTGTYEQYF. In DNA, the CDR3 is TGTGCCAGCAGACCAACCCCGACAGGGACCTACGAGCAGTACTTC.

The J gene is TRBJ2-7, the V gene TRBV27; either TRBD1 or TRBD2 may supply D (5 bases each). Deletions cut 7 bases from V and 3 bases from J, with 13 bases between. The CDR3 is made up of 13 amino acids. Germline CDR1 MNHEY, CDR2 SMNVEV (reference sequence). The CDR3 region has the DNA TGTGCCAGCAAGGGGACCCTGGGCTACGAGCAGTACTTC. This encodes CASKGTLGYEQYF.

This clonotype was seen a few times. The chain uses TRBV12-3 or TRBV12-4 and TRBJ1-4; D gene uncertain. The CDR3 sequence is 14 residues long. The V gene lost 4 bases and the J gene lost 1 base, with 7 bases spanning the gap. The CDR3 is CASSSKQTNEKLFF. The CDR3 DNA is TGTGCCAGCAGTTCGAAACAAACTAATGAAAAACTGTTTTTT.

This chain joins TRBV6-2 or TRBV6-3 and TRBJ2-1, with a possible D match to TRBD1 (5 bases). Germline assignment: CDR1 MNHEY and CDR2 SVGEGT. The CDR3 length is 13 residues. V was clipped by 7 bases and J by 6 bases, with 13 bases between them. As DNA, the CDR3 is TGTGCCAGCAACGACTGGGGCATCAATGAGCAGTTCTTC. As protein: CASNDWGINEQFF.

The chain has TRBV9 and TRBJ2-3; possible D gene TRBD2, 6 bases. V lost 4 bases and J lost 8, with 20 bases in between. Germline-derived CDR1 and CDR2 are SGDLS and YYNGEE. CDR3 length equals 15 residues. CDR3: CASSPWTRRESTQYF. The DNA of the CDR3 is TGTGCCAGCAGCCCCTGGACGCGGAGGGAGTCTACGCAGTATTTT. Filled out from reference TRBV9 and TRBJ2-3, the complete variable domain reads DSGVTQTPKHLITATGQRVTLRCSPRSGDLSVYWYQQSLDQGLQFLIQYYNGEERAKGNILERFSAQQFPDLHSELNLSSLELGDSALYFCASSPWTRRESTQYFGPGTRLTVL.

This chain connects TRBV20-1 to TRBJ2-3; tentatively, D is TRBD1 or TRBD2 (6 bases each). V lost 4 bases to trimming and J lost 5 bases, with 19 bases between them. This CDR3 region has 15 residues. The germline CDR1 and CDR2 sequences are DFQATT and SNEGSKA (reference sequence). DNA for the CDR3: TGCAGTGCTACTGGCCGAGGGGGGTTCAGAGATACGCAGTATTTT. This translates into CSATGRGGFRDTQYF.

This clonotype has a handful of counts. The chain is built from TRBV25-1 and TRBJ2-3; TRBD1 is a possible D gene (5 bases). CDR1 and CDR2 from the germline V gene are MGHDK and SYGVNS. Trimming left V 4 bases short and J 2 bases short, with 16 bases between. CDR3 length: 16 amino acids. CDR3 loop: CASSAPGSKFTDTQYF. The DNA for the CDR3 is TGTGCCAGCAGTGCCCCAGGGTCCAAATTCACAGATACGCAGTATTTT.

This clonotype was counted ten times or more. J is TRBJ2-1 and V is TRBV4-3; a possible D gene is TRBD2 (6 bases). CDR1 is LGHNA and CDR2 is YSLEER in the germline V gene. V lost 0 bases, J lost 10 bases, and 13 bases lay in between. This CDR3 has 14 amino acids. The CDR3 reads CASSQDIRAGEQFF. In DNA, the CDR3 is TGCGCCAGCAGCCAAGATATTAGGGCGGGAGAGCAGTTCTTC.

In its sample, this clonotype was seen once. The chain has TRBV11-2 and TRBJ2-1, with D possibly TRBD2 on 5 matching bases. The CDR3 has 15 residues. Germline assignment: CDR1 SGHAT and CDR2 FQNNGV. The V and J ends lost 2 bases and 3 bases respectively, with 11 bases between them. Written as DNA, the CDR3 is TGTGCCAGCAGCTTACCGGCGGGCAACTACAATGAGCAGTTCTTC. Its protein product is CASSLPAGNYNEQFF.

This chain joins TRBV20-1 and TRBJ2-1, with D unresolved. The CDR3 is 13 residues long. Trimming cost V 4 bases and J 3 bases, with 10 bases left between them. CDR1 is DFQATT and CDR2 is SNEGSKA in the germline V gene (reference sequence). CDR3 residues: CSATWIGYNEQFF. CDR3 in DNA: TGCAGTGCTACTTGGATTGGCTACAATGAGCAGTTCTTC.

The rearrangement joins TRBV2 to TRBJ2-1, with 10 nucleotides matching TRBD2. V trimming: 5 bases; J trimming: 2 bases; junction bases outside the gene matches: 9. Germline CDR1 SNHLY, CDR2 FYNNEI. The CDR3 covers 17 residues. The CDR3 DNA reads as TGTGCCAGCAGTTACCTTAGCGGGGGGCAGGCCTACAATGAGCAGTTCTTC. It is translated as CASSYLSGGQAYNEQFF.

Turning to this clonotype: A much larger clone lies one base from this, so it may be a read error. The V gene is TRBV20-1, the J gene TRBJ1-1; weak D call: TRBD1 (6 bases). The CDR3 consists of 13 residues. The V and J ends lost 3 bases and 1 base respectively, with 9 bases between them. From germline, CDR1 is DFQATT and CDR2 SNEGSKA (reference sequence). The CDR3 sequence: CSASEGQNTEAFF. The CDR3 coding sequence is TGCAGTGCTAGTGAGGGACAGAACACTGAAGCTTTCTTT.

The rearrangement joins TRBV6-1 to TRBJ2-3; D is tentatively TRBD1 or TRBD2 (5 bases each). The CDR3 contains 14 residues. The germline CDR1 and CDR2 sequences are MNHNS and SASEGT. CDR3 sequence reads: CGRASRGPTDTQYF. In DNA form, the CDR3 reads TGTGGCCGGGCTAGCCGGGGCCCCACAGATACGCAGTATTTT.

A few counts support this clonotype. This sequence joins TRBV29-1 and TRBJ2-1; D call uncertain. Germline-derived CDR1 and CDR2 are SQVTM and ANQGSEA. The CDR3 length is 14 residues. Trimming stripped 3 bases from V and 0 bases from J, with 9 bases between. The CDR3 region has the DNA TGCAGCGTTGATCTCTCGAGCTCCTACAATGAGCAGTTCTTC. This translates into CSVDLSSSYNEQFF.

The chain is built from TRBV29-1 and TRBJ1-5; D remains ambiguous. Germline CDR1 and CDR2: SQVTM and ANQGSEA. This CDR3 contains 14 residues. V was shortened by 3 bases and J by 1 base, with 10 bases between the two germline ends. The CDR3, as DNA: TGCAGCGTTGAGGTCGGGCCGAGCAATCAGCCCCAGCATTTT. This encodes CSVEVGPSNQPQHF.

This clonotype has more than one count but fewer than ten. This chain's CDR3 is CASRRGRNSGNTIYF. CDR3 nucleotide sequence: TGTGCCAGCAGGCGCGGCCGAAACTCTGGAAACACCATATATTTT. V and J are TRBV6-1 and TRBJ1-3; no firm D call. The length of the CDR3 is 15 residues. The V end lost 6 bases, the J end lost 0 bases, and 12 bases lay between the germline ends. Germline V gene data show CDR1 as MNHNS and CDR2 as SASEGT.

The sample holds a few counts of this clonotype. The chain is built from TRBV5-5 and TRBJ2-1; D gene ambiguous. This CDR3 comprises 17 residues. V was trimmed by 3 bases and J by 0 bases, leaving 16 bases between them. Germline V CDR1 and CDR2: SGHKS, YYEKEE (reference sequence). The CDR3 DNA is TGTGCCAGCAGCTCTGGATATGGCTGGTCCTCCTACAATGAGCAGTTCTTC. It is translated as CASSSGYGWSSYNEQFF.

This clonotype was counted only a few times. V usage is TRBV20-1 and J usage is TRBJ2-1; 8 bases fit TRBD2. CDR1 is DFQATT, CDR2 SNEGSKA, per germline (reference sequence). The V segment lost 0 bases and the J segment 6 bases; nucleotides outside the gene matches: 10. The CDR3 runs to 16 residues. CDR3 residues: CSARDLSTSVSNEQFF. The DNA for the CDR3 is TGCAGTGCTAGAGATTTATCGACTAGCGTCTCCAATGAGCAGTTCTTC.